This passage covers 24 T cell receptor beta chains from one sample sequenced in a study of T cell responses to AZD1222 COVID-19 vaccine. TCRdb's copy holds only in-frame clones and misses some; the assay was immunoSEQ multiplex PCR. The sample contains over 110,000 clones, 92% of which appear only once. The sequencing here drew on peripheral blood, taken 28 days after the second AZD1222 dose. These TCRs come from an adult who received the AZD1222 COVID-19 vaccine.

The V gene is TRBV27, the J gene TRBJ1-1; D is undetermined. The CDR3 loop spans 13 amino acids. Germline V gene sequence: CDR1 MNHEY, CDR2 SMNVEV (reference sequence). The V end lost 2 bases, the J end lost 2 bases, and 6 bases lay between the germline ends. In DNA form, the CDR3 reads TGTGCCAGCAGTTTAACACAAAACACTGAAGCTTTCTTT. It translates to CASSLTQNTEAFF.

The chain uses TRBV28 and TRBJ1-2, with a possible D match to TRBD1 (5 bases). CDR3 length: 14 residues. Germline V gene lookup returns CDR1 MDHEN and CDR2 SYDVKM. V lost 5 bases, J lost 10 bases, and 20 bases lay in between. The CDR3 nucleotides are TGTGCCAGCAGTCCAGGACTGGGACGGGGACCCTACACCTTC. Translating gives CASSPGLGRGPYTF.

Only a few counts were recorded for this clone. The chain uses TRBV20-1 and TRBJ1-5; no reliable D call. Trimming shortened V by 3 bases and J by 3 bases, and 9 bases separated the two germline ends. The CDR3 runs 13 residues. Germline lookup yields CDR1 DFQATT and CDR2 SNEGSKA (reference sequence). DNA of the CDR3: TGCAGTGCTAGTCTTGGGTACAATCAGCCCCAGCATTTT. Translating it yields CSASLGYNQPQHF.

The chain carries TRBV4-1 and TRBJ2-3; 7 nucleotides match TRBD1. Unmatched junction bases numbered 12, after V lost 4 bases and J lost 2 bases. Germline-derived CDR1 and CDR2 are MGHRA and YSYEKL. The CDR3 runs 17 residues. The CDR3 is CASSRGRGQEATDTQYF. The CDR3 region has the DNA TGCGCCAGCAGCCGAGGAAGGGGGCAAGAGGCCACAGATACGCAGTATTTT.

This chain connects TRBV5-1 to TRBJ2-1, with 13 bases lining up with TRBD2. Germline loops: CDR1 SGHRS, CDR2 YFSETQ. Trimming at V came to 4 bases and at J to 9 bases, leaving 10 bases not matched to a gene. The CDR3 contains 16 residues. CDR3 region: CASSPWTSGSPIEQFF. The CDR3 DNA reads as TGCGCCAGCAGCCCCTGGACTAGCGGGAGCCCCATTGAGCAGTTCTTC.

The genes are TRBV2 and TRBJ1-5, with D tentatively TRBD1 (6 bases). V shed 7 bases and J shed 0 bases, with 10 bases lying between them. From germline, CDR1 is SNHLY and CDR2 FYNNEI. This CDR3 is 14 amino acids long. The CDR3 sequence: CASTLQGSNQPQHF. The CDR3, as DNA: TGTGCCAGCACTCTACAGGGTAGCAATCAGCCCCAGCATTTT. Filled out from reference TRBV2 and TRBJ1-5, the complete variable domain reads EPEVTQTPSHQVTQMGQEVILRCVPISNHLYFYWYRQILGQKVEFLVSFYNNEISEKSEIFDDQFSVERPDGSNFTLKIRSTKLEDSAMYFCASTLQGSNQPQHFGDGTRLSIL.

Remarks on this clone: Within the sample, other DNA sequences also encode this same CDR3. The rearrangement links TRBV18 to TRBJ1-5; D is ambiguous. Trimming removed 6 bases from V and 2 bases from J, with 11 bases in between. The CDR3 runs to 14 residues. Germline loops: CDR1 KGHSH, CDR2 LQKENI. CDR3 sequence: CASSPPGGNQPQHF. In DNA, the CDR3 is TGTGCCAGCTCTCCCCCCGGGGGCAATCAGCCCCAGCATTTT. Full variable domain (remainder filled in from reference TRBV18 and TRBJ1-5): NAGVMQNPRHLVRRRGQEARLRCSPMKGHSHVYWYRQLPEEGLKFMVYLQKENIIDESGMPKERFSAEFPKEGPSILRIQQVVRGDSAAYFCASSPPGGNQPQHFGDGTRLSIL.

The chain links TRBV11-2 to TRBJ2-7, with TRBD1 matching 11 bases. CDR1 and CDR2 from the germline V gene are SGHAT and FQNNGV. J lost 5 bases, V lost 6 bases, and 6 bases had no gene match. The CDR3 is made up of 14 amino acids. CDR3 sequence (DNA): TGTGCCAGCAGATCCGGGACAGGGGGGCACGAGCAGTACTTC. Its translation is CASRSGTGGHEQYF.

For the CDR3, the DNA is TGCGCCAGCAGCCAACCAAAACGGACATACCGAAGGGGTGGCTATGGCTACACCTTC. It is translated as CASSQPKRTYRRGGYGYTF. The V call is TRBV4-1, the J call TRBJ1-2; D is possibly TRBD1 (5 bases). The germline V gene encodes CDR1 MGHRA and CDR2 YSYEKL. Trimming took 2 bases from V and 4 from J, leaving 26 bases between them. The CDR3 runs to 19 residues.

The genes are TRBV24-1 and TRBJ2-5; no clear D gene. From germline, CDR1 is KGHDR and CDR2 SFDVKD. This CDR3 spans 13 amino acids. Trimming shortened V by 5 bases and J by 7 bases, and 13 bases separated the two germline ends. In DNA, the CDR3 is TGTGCCACCAGTGGGTTCCCCGAGGCGACCCAGTACTTC. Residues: CATSGFPEATQYF.

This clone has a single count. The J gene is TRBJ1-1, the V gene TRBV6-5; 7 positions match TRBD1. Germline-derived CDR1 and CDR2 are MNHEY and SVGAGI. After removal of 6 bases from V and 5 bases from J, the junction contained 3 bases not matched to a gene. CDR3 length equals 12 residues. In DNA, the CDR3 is TGTGCCAGCAGACAGGGGTGGACTGAAGCTTTCTTT. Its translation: CASRQGWTEAFF.

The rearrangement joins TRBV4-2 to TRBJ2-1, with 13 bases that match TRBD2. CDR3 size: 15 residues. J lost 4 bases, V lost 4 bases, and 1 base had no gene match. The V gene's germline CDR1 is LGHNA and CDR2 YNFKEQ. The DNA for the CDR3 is TGTGCCAGCAGCCCGGGACTAGCGGGGTACAATGAGCAGTTCTTC. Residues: CASSPGLAGYNEQFF.

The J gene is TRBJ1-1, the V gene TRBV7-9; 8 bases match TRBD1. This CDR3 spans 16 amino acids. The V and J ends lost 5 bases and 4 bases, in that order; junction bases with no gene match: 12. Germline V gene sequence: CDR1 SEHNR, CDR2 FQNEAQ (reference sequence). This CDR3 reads CASSLPGGPGGTEAFF. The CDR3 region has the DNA TGTGCCAGCAGCCTCCCAGGGGGCCCCGGGGGCACTGAAGCTTTCTTT.

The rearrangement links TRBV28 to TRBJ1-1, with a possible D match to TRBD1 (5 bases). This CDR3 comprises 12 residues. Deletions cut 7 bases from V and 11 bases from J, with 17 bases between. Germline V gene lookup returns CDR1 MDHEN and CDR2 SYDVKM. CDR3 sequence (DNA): TGTGCCAGCACTCGGTCGGAGGGGTTGGCTTTCTTT. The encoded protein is CASTRSEGLAFF.

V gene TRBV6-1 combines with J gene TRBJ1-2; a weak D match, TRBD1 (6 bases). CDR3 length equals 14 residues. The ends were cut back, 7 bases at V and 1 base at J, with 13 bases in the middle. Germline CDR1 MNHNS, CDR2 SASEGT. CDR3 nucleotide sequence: TGTGCCAGCACCCAGGGGCAGGGTAACTATGGCTACACCTTC. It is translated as CASTQGQGNYGYTF.

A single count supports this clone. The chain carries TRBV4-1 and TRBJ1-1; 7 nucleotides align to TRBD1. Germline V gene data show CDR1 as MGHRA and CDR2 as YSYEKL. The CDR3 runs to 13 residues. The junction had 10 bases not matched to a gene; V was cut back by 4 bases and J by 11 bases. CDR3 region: CASSPPGGPEAFF. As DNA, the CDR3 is TGCGCCAGCAGCCCACCAGGGGGGCCGGAGGCTTTCTTT.

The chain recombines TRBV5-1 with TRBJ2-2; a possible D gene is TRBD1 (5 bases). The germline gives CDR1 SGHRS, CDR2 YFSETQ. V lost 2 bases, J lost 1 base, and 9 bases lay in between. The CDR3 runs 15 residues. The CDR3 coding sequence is TGCGCCAGCAGCTTCGGTCAGGGGAACACCGGGGAGCTGTTTTTT. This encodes CASSFGQGNTGELFF.

CDR3 loop: CASSLVPGAHGYTF. The CDR3 nucleotides are TGCGCCAGCAGCTTGGTCCCGGGGGCGCATGGCTACACCTTC. This chain links TRBV5-1 with TRBJ1-2; a weak D match, TRBD1 (6 bases). V shed 0 bases and J shed 6 bases, with 12 bases lying between them. Germline V gene lookup returns CDR1 SGHRS and CDR2 YFSETQ. The CDR3 sequence is 14 residues long. Variable domain in full (rest from reference TRBV5-1 and TRBJ1-2): KAGVTQTPRYLIKTRGQQVTLSCSPISGHRSVSWYQQTPGQGLQFLFEYFSETQRNKGNFPGRFSGRQFSNSRSEMNVSTLELGDSALYLCASSLVPGAHGYTFGSGTRLTVV.

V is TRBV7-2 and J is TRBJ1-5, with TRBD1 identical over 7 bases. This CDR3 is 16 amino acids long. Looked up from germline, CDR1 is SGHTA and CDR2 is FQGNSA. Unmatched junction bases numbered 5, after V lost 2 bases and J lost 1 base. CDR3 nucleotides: TGTGCCAGCAGCTTACTAGGGGGCGGGAGCAATCAGCCCCAGCATTTT. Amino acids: CASSLLGGGSNQPQHF.

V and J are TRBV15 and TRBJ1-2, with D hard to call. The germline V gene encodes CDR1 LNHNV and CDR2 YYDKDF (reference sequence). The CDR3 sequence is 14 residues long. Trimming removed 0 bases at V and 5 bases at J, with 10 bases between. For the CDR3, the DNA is TGTGCCACCAGCAGAGATAAGGAGGTGTATGGCTACACCTTC. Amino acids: CATSRDKEVYGYTF.

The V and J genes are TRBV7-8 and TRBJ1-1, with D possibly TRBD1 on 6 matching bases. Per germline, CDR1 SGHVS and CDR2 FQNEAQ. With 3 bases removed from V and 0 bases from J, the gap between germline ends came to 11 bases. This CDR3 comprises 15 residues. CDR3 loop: CASSFGGLMNTEAFF. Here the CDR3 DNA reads TGTGCCAGCAGCTTTGGGGGCCTGATGAACACTGAAGCTTTCTTT.

The CDR3 DNA reads as TGTGCCAGCAGCGTAGCTCGTGGGGCCACCTACAATGAGCAGTTCTTC. Translation gives CASSVARGATYNEQFF. The rearrangement links TRBV9 to TRBJ2-1, with D possibly matching TRBD1 (5 bases). The V end was cut by 0 bases, the J end by 2 bases, with 12 bases between. Per germline, CDR1 SGDLS and CDR2 YYNGEE. The CDR3 covers 16 residues.

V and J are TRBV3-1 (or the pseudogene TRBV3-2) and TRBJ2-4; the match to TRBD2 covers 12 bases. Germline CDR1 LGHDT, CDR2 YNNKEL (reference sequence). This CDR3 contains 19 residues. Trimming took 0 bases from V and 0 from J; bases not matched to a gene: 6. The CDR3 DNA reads TGTGCCAGCAGCCAAGAGTGGACTAGCGGGAATCTAGCCAAAAACATTCAGTACTTC. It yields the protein CASSQEWTSGNLAKNIQYF.

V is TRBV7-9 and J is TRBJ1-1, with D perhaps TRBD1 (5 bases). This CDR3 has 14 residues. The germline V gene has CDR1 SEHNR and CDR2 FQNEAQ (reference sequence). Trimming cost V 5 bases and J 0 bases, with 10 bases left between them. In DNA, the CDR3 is TGTGCCAGCAGCGGGACTGGAGTGAACACTGAAGCTTTCTTT. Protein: CASSGTGVNTEAFF.